The sequence of this T cell receptor beta chain was determined in a study of cytomegalovirus exposure and HLA in healthy donors. PCR employed 60 Vbeta and 13 Jbeta primers. TCRdb's table, derived via immunoSEQ multiplex PCR, lists solely in-frame clones and lacks some. This table holds 150,000 to 200,000 clones, approximately 84% found once. Germline loops: CDR1 SGHTA, CDR2 FQGTGA. V dropped 6 bases and J dropped 6; count of bases not matched to a gene: 3. This CDR3 is 14 amino acids long. As regards this clone: The target antigen is unknown.

Overall study results and limits: One later analysis reportedly identified an Asian-associated ancestry cluster that showed fewer N-insertions than the approximately 710-donor mean. As a later analysis showed, a missense DCLRE1C variant was linked to trimming of TCR beta V- and J-genes. In a later analysis, HLA-associated beta chains showed higher expansion and lower generation probabilities than comparable chains. Per a prior analysis, the majority of TCR beta V segments were productive roughly 90% or roughly 30% of the time.

This receptor was identified in a girl younger than two in good health and CMV-seronegative. V usage is TRBV7-3 and J usage is TRBJ2-2; 11 bases line up with TRBD2. Sequencing was done on a sample of PBMCs. The CDR3 sequence is CASSLGLAAGELFF. Written as DNA, the CDR3 is TGTGCCAGCAGTTTGGGACTAGCGGCCGGGGAGCTGTTTTTT.